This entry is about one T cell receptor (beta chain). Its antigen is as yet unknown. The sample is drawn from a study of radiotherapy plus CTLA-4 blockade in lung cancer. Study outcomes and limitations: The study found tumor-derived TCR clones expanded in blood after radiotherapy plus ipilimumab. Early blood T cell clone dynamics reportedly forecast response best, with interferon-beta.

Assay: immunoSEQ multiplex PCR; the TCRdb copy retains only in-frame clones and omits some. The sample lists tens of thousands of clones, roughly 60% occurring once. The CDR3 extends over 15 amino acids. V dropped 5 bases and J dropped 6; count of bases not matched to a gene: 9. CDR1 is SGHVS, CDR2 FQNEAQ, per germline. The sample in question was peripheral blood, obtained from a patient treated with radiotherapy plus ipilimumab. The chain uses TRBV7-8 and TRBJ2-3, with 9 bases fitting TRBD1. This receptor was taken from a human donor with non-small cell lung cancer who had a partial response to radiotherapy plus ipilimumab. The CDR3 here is CASSGQGTSIDTQYF. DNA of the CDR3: TGTGCCAGCAGCGGACAGGGGACCTCAATCGATACGCAGTATTTT.